The T cell receptor beta chain under discussion was sequenced for a study of CD8+ T cells in alopecia areata. Treatment described: oral pan-JAK inhibitor, 5-10 mg twice daily. Germline-derived CDR1 and CDR2 are MGHRA and YSYEKL. The V gene lost 0 bases and the J gene lost 0 bases, with 2 bases spanning the gap. CDR3 length: 14 amino acids. Once RNA had been extracted, it was reverse transcribed into cDNA to act as the sequencing template. Method: immunoSEQ multiplex PCR; TCRdb's copy keeps in-frame clones and lacks some. The repertoire consists of 160,000 or so clones, with 58% occurring once and the leading ten covering under 20%. This clone was found a few times.

The sequencing here drew on CD4+ T cells sorted from blood, taken at roughly week 58, from a patient treated with tofacitinib. This receptor was obtained from a human donor with alopecia areata. The V call is TRBV4-1, the J call TRBJ2-2; no clear D gene. The CDR3 DNA sequence: TGCGCCAGCAGCCAAGATGCGAACACCGGGGAGCTGTTTTTT. Encoded protein: CASSQDANTGELFF.